A single sample is the source of the 9 T cell receptor beta chains below, sequenced in a study of shared clonotypes between healthy human individuals. The assay was immunoSEQ multiplex PCR, and TCRdb's table has in-frame clones only and misses some. Of millions of clones detected, approximately 95% appear once; the ten largest clones hold around 0.4%. The sequenced material came from naive CD4+ T cells from PBMCs. Documented subset: CD45RA+ positively selected. Receptors were obtained from a man in his late teens or twenties in good health. Some clones in this sample may be carry-over from other donors' samples.

This clone was observed a few times. CDR3 sequence (DNA): TGTGCCTGGGAAAGGCAGGGGTTAGGCAATCAGCCCCAGCATTTT. Its protein is CAWERQGLGNQPQHF. V is TRBV30 and J is TRBJ1-5; TRBD1 is a possible D gene (6 bases). Germline CDR1 GTSNPN, CDR2 SVGIG (reference sequence). There are 15 residues in the CDR3. V lost 5 bases and J 2 bases, leaving 16 bases between the germline ends.

The V call is TRBV27, the J call TRBJ2-7; 8 bases are a match to TRBD2. Germline CDR1 and CDR2: MNHEY and SMNVEV (reference sequence). The trim removed 0 bases at V and 3 bases at J, leaving 10 bases unmatched. The CDR3 contains 17 residues. The CDR3 nucleotides read TGTGCCAGCAGTTTATCGTACCGGACTAGCCGTTACTACGAGCAGTACTTC. It yields the protein CASSLSYRTSRYYEQYF.

The rearrangement joins TRBV18 to TRBJ2-5; TRBD1 agrees at 7 bases. This CDR3 spans 15 amino acids. Germline-derived CDR1 and CDR2 are KGHSH and LQKENI. After removal of 4 bases from V and 5 bases from J, the junction contained 10 bases not matched to a gene. CDR3: CASSRAQGSAETQYF. CDR3 DNA sequence: TGTGCCAGCTCACGCGCACAGGGGTCTGCGGAGACCCAGTACTTC.

This chain joins TRBV2 and TRBJ1-2; TRBD1 aligns across 8 bases. J gave up 5 bases and V 5 bases, and 4 bases lay outside the gene matches. The CDR3 has 13 residues. The germline CDR1 and CDR2 sequences are SNHLY and FYNNEI. Here the CDR3 reads CASSQDREYGYTF. For the CDR3, the DNA is TGTGCCAGCAGTCAGGACAGGGAATATGGCTACACCTTC.

The chain uses TRBV5-1 and TRBJ2-7; D remains ambiguous. CDR1 and CDR2 (germline): SGHRS, YFSETQ. With 4 bases removed from V and 5 bases from J, the gap between germline ends came to 19 bases. The CDR3 consists of 15 residues. Here the CDR3 DNA reads TGCGCCAGCAGCCCCCCCTTAGGGCAAAGGAACGAGCAGTACTTC. Protein sequence: CASSPPLGQRNEQYF.

V and J are TRBV20-1 and TRBJ1-5; D is perhaps TRBD1 (6 bases). With 5 bases removed from V and 14 bases from J, the gap between germline ends came to 16 bases. The germline V gene encodes CDR1 DFQATT and CDR2 SNEGSKA (reference sequence). This CDR3 comprises 11 residues. As DNA, the CDR3 is TGCAGTGCTGGACAGAGGGACCTGAAGCATTTT. Translated: CSAGQRDLKHF.

The J gene is TRBJ2-2, the V gene TRBV30, with 9 bases aligning to TRBD1. V dropped 2 bases and J dropped 1; count of bases not matched to a gene: 2. The CDR3 length is 15 residues. CDR1 GTSNPN and CDR2 SVGIG come from the germline V gene (reference sequence). DNA for the CDR3: TGTGCCTGGAGTAGGGGACAGGGGAACACCGGGGAGCTGTTTTTT. It translates to CAWSRGQGNTGELFF. Full variable domain (outside the CDR3, taken from reference TRBV30 and TRBJ2-2): SQTIHQWPATLVQPVGSPLSLECTVEGTSNPNLYWYRQAAGRGLQLLFYSVGIGQISSEVPQNLSASRPQDRQFILSSKKLLLSDSGFYLCAWSRGQGNTGELFFGEGSRLTVL.

The V gene is TRBV6-5, the J gene TRBJ2-7, with a possible D match to TRBD2 (6 bases). This CDR3 has 14 residues. Trimming shortened V by 6 bases and J by 3 bases, and 15 bases separated the two germline ends. Germline V gene sequence: CDR1 MNHEY, CDR2 SVGAGI. The CDR3 region is CASSTPGLIYEQYF. The CDR3 nucleotides read TGTGCCAGCAGCACACCGGGACTGATCTACGAGCAGTACTTC.

The chain couples TRBV25-1 to TRBJ2-3; 7 bases line up with TRBD2. Per germline, CDR1 MGHDK and CDR2 SYGVNS. The CDR3 consists of 15 residues. J was trimmed by 2 bases and V by 4 bases; bases with no gene match: 6. The CDR3 is CASSGRDYPTDTQYF. DNA of the CDR3: TGTGCCAGCAGTGGCCGGGACTACCCCACAGATACGCAGTATTTT.